This T cell receptor beta chain was recovered during a study of blood T cell repertoires in COVID-19. As originally analysed: Reference gene primers were amplified, and this amplification served to estimate nucleated cell counts. Measured with immunoSEQ multiplex PCR; TCRdb has only the in-frame clones, and not every one. The DNA gave D and trimming, while V, J and clone size come from that table. The table has about 210,000 clones, almost 85% seen once. The table lists this clone with a count of one. The CDR3 extends over 14 amino acids. Trimming stripped 0 bases from V and 8 bases from J, with 11 bases between. From germline, CDR1 is MRHNA and CDR2 SNTAGT.

The rearrangement links TRBV6-4 to TRBJ2-1; a possible D gene is TRBD1 (6 bases). This sequence was found in a woman aged 40 to 50 with acute or convalescent COVID-19. The sequenced material came from peripheral blood. In DNA, the CDR3 is TGTGCCAGCAGTGACTCGTGGGGACACCATGAGCAGTTCTTC. It specifies CASSDSWGHHEQFF.